A single sample gave rise to the 22 T cell receptor beta chains below, sequenced in a study of T-cell memory formation after mild COVID-19. In TCRdb, the 5' RACE reads were re-called with MiXCR into one record per CDR3 protein. In the table there are around 200,000 distinct CDR3 sequences, around 25% of which are singletons. The sample was PBMCs or a T cell subset sorted from them (not recorded which). The receptors stem from an adult woman who had mild COVID-19 (a few samples of this study predate the infection). Cell type and time point are not known.

The chain couples TRBV6-5 to TRBJ1-5; no clear D. Trimming took 8 bases from V and 5 from J, leaving 19 bases between them. This CDR3 comprises 15 residues. Germline V gene sequence: CDR1 MNHEY, CDR2 SVGAGI. The CDR3 DNA reads as TGTGCCAGCGACACCCGACGGCGACGGGATCAGCCCCAGCATTTT. This translates into CASDTRRRRDQPQHF.

The V call is TRBV28, the J call TRBJ2-2, with 10 bases fitting TRBD2. This CDR3 spans 15 amino acids. From germline, CDR1 is MDHEN and CDR2 SYDVKM. V gave up 2 bases and J gave up 5 bases; unmatched junction bases: 2. The CDR3 spells CASSLEREGTGELFF. The DNA for the CDR3 is TGTGCCAGCAGTTTAGAGCGGGAGGGAACCGGGGAGCTGTTTTTT.

This clonotype has just a few counts. The V gene is TRBV4-3, the J gene TRBJ2-7, with 9 positions matching TRBD2. Trimming at V came to 0 bases and at J to 6 bases, leaving 6 bases not matched to a gene. The germline CDR1 and CDR2 sequences are LGHNA and YSLEER. The CDR3 loop spans 15 amino acids. Written as DNA, the CDR3 is TGCGCCAGCAGCCAAGAAACTAGCGGGCTGCTCGAGCAGTACTTC. Translation gives CASSQETSGLLEQYF.

The table lists this clonotype with a few counts. This chain connects TRBV7-2 to TRBJ2-3, with D perhaps TRBD2 (6 bases). Deletions cut 4 bases from V and 1 base from J, with 18 bases between. Germline V gene data show CDR1 as SGHTA and CDR2 as FQGNSA. The CDR3 runs to 17 residues. The CDR3 sequence is CASSSEGSGARTDTQYF. Written as DNA, the CDR3 is TGTGCCAGCAGCTCCGAAGGTAGCGGAGCTCGCACAGATACGCAGTATTTT.

This clonotype was counted a few times. The V and J genes are TRBV25-1 and TRBJ2-1; D remains unclear. CDR3 length: 13 amino acids. Deletions cut 4 bases from V and 6 bases from J, with 10 bases between. The germline CDR1 and CDR2 sequences are MGHDK and SYGVNS. CDR3 DNA: TGTGCCAGCAGTGCAGACTCGACCAATGAGCAGTTCTTC. This gives the protein CASSADSTNEQFF.

The chain is built from TRBV7-2 and TRBJ1-5, with 7 bases fitting TRBD1. Germline assignment: CDR1 SGHTA and CDR2 FQGNSA. CDR3 size: 16 residues. V trimming: 2 bases; J trimming: 2 bases; junction bases outside the gene matches: 6. This CDR3 is CASSLFSGGGNQPQHF. In nucleotides, the CDR3 is TGTGCCAGCAGCTTATTTTCAGGGGGTGGCAATCAGCCCCAGCATTTT. Supplemented by reference TRBV7-2 and TRBJ1-5, the full variable domain reads GAGVSQSPSNKVTEKGKDVELRCDPISGHTALYWYRQSLGQGLEFLIYFQGNSAPDKSGLPSDRFSAERTGGSVSTLTIQRTQQEDSAVYLCASSLFSGGGNQPQHFGDGTRLSIL.

V is TRBV11-1 and J is TRBJ2-7, with unresolved D. Germline V gene sequence: CDR1 SGHAT, CDR2 FQDESV (reference sequence). The CDR3 runs 14 residues. V was cut by 1 base and J by 3 bases, with 10 bases left in between. In DNA, the CDR3 is TGTGCCAGCAGCTTAGGTGGTGGGCTCTACGAGCAGTACTTC. Its protein is CASSLGGGLYEQYF.

This clonotype was observed a few times. This sequence joins TRBV24-1 and TRBJ1-5; D remains ambiguous. The length of the CDR3 is 14 residues. Germline CDR1 reads KGHDR; CDR2 reads SFDVKD. V dropped 3 bases and J dropped 1 base, with 6 bases sitting between them. As DNA, the CDR3 is TGTGCCACCAGTGATACAGCAAGCAATCAGCCCCAGCATTTT. Its translation: CATSDTASNQPQHF.

This clonotype was found a few times. This rearrangement joins TRBV20-1 to TRBJ2-7, with 10 bases lining up with TRBD2. CDR3 length: 15 residues. Germline V gives CDR1 DFQATT, CDR2 SNEGSKA (reference sequence). V shed 5 bases, J shed 3 bases, and the junction held 10 bases outside the gene matches. CDR3 residues: CSAPSLASGSYEQYF. CDR3 nucleotide sequence: TGCAGTGCTCCCTCCCTGGCTAGCGGGAGCTACGAGCAGTACTTC.

V gene TRBV7-6 combines with J gene TRBJ2-2; tentative D call: TRBD1 (6 bases). The germline gives CDR1 SGHVS, CDR2 FNYEAQ. CDR3 length equals 16 residues. Trimming took 5 bases from V and 3 from J, leaving 16 bases between them. The CDR3 protein is CASSPGGRGYTGELFF. CDR3 bases: TGTGCCAGCAGCCCCGGCGGAAGGGGGTACACCGGGGAGCTGTTTTTT.

The rearrangement uses TRBV9 and TRBJ2-5; 9 positions match TRBD1. The germline V gene encodes CDR1 SGDLS and CDR2 YYNGEE. Unmatched junction bases numbered 0, after V lost 0 bases and J lost 3 bases. CDR3 length: 14 amino acids. CDR3 protein: CASSVGTGEETQYF. DNA for the CDR3: TGTGCCAGCAGCGTAGGGACAGGGGAAGAGACCCAGTACTTC.

V and J are TRBV5-1 and TRBJ1-2, with D possibly being TRBD1 (5 bases). CDR1 and CDR2 from the germline V gene are SGHRS and YFSETQ. The CDR3 contains 13 residues. Trimming removed 2 bases at V and 7 bases at J, with 12 bases between. CDR3 protein: CASSLYQGGGYTF. The CDR3 DNA follows: TGCGCCAGCAGCTTATATCAGGGAGGTGGCTACACCTTC.

The gene calls are TRBV20-1 and TRBJ2-7, with 12 nucleotides matching TRBD2. Germline V gene sequence: CDR1 DFQATT, CDR2 SNEGSKA (reference sequence). Trimming took 3 bases from V and 2 from J; bases not matched to a gene: 5. The CDR3 covers 15 residues. The CDR3 here is CSARTGLAGTYEQYF. The CDR3 region has the DNA TGCAGTGCTAGGACCGGACTAGCGGGGACCTACGAGCAGTACTTC.

The rearrangement links TRBV4-2 to TRBJ2-3; perhaps TRBD1 as D (6 bases). From germline, CDR1 is LGHNA and CDR2 YNFKEQ. V lost 5 bases and J 6 bases, leaving 15 bases between the germline ends. This CDR3 is built from 14 residues. Here the CDR3 DNA reads TGTGCCAGCAGCGAGGCAGGGGCGTTGGATACGCAGTATTTT. Translating it yields CASSEAGALDTQYF.

This clonotype was detected ten times or more. This rearrangement joins TRBV3-1 to TRBJ1-1, with unresolved D. The V and J ends lost 3 bases and 4 bases respectively, with 9 bases between them. The CDR3 is made up of 13 amino acids. Germline assignment: CDR1 LGHDT and CDR2 YNNKEL (reference sequence). The CDR3 DNA reads as TGTGCCAGCAGCCAGGACCAGTTCACTGAAGCTTTCTTT. It encodes CASSQDQFTEAFF.

The V and J genes are TRBV7-2 and TRBJ2-7; perhaps D is TRBD1 or TRBD2 (7 bases each). Trimming removed 1 base at V and 2 bases at J, with 18 bases between. In germline, CDR1 is SGHTA, CDR2 FQGNSA. The CDR3 consists of 17 residues. CDR3 DNA sequence: TGTGCCAGCAGCTTAGTCCTTGCAGGGGGGGTACCCTACGAGCAGTACTTC. It is translated as CASSLVLAGGVPYEQYF.

The V call is TRBV11-2, the J call TRBJ1-1, with TRBD1 identical over 11 bases. This CDR3 comprises 20 residues. Looked up from germline, CDR1 is SGHAT and CDR2 is FQNNGV. The trim removed 3 bases at V and 0 bases at J, leaving 15 bases unmatched. DNA of the CDR3: TGTGCCAGCAGCTTCGCGAGGGTGATGGGGACAGGGGGATTGAACACTGAAGCTTTCTTT. Amino acids: CASSFARVMGTGGLNTEAFF.

J is TRBJ2-1 and V is TRBV6-1, with 9 bases fitting TRBD1. J lost 6 bases, V lost 10 bases, and 10 bases had no gene match. The CDR3 is 14 residues long. Germline assignment: CDR1 MNHNS and CDR2 SASEGT. In nucleotides, the CDR3 is TGTGCCACCAGGCGGGACAGGGAACGCAATGAGCAGTTCTTC. Its translation is CATRRDRERNEQFF.

This chain joins TRBV7-2 and TRBJ2-3; TRBD2 is a possible D gene (6 bases). The CDR3 spans 15 residues. V lost 4 bases and J lost 3, with 14 bases in between. From germline, CDR1 is SGHTA and CDR2 FQGNSA. CDR3 sequence: CASSSSTSTTDTQYF. Written as DNA, the CDR3 is TGTGCCAGCAGCTCTTCGACTAGTACTACAGATACGCAGTATTTT.

This clonotype occurred a few times. The chain combines TRBV5-1 with TRBJ2-1, with TRBD2 identical over 15 bases. Germline V gene lookup returns CDR1 SGHRS and CDR2 YFSETQ. J lost 4 bases, V lost 3 bases, and 11 bases had no gene match. This CDR3 spans 19 amino acids. CDR3 DNA: TGCGCCAGCAGCTGGGCCGGGACTAGCGGGGGGAGCCCTTACAATGAGCAGTTCTTC. It is translated as CASSWAGTSGGSPYNEQFF.

The chain has TRBV29-1 and TRBJ1-2; D is unresolved. V dropped 6 bases and J dropped 5 bases, with 13 bases sitting between them. Per germline, CDR1 SQVTM and CDR2 ANQGSEA. The CDR3 spans 12 residues. CDR3 protein: CSVRPPLYGYTF. Written as DNA, the CDR3 is TGCAGCGTCCGCCCCCCGCTGTATGGCTACACCTTC.

The CDR3, as DNA: TGTGCCAGCTCACCACCTAGCGGGGGTGTAAATGAGCAGTTCTTC. Its protein product is CASSPPSGGVNEQFF. The chain uses TRBV18 and TRBJ2-1; TRBD2 aligns across 9 bases. From germline, CDR1 is KGHSH and CDR2 LQKENI. The ends lost 0 bases at V and 7 bases at J; junction bases unmatched: 4. CDR3 length: 15 residues.